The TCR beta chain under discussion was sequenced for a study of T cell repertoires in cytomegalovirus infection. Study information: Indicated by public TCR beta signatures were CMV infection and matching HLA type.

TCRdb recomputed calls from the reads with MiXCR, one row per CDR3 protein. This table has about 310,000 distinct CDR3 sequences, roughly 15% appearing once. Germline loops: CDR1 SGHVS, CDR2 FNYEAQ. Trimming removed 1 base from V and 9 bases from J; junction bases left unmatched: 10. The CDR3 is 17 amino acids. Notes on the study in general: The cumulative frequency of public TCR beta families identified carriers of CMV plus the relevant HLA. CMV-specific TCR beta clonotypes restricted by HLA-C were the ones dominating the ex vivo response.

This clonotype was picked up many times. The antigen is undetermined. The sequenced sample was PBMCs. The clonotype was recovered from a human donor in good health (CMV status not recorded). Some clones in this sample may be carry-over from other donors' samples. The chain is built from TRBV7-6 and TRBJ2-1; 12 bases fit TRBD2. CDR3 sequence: CASSLGGGTSGGSEQFF. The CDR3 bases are TGTGCCAGCAGCTTAGGGGGTGGAACTAGCGGGGGGAGTGAGCAGTTCTTC.